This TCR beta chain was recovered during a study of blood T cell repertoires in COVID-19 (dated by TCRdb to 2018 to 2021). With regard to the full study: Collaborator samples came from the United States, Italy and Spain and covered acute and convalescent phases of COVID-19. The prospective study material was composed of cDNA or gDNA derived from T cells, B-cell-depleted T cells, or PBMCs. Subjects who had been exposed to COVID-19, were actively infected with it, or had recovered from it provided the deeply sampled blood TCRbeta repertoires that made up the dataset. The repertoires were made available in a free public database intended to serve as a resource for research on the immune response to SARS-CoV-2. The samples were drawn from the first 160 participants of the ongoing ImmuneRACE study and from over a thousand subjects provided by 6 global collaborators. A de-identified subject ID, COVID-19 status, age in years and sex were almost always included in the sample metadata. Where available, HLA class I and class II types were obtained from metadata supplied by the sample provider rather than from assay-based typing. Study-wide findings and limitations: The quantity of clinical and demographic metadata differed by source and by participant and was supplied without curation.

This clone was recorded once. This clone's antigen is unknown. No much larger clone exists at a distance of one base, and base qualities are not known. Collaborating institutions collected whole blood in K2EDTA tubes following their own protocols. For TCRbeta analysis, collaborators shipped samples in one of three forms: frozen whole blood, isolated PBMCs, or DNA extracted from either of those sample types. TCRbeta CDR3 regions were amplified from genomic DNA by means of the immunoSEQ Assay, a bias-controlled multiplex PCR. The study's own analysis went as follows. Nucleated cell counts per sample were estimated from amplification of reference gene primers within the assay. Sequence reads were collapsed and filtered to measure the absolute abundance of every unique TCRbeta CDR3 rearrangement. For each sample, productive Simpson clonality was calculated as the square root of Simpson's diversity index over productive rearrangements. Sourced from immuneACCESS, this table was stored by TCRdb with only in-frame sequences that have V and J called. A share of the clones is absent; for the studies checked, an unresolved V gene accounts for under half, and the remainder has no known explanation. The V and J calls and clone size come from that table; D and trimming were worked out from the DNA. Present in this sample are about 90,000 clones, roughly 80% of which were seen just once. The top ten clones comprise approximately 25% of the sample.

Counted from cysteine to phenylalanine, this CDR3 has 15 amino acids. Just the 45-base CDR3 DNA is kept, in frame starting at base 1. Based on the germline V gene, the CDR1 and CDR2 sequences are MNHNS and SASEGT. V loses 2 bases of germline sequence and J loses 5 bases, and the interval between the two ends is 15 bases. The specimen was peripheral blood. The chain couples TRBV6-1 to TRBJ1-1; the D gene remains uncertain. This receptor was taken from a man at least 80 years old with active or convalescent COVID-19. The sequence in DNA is TGTGCCAGCAGTGAACTCGCTCTGGGGAGTACTGAAGCTTTCTTT. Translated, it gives CASSELALGSTEAFF.